The 30 T cell receptor beta chains presented below share a single source sample, sequenced in a study of T cells in localized non-small cell lung cancer (dated by TCRdb to the early 2020s). The library was obtained by the immunoSEQ multiplex PCR assay. Not all clones reach the TCRdb copy of this immuneACCESS table, which keeps in-frame sequences only. Checked studies attribute under half of the gap to unresolved V genes and leave the rest unexplained. The sample includes over 25,000 clones, with about 92% observed a single time. Approximately 0.99% of the sample belongs to the ten largest clones. The input for sequencing was peripheral blood, taken before any cancer treatment. The receptors derive from a woman aged 35 to 75 with stage I lung adenocarcinoma.

This sequence joins TRBV5-1 and TRBJ2-1, with unresolved D. Germline lookup yields CDR1 SGHRS and CDR2 YFSETQ. Trimming left V 4 bases short and J 0 bases short, with 5 bases between. This CDR3 region has 13 residues. CDR3 sequence: CASSLPSYNEQFF. In nucleotides, the CDR3 is TGCGCCAGCAGCCTGCCCTCCTACAATGAGCAGTTCTTC.

The chain uses TRBV7-2 and TRBJ2-7; D unclear. The CDR3 extends over 14 amino acids. Per germline, CDR1 SGHTA and CDR2 FQGNSA. Trimming left V 5 bases short and J 2 bases short, with 13 bases between. In DNA, the CDR3 is TGTGCCAGCAGCAAGGGTTCCGGACCCTACGAGCAGTACTTC. Translation: CASSKGSGPYEQYF.

The V and J genes are TRBV6-1 and TRBJ2-2; 13 bases map to TRBD2. This CDR3 is 19 amino acids long. The junction had 10 bases not matched to a gene; V was cut back by 0 bases and J by 6 bases. Germline values: CDR1 MNHNS, CDR2 SASEGT. CDR3 region: CASSEAGLGLAGEAGELFF. Written as DNA, the CDR3 is TGTGCCAGCAGTGAAGCGGGGTTAGGACTAGCGGGAGAAGCCGGGGAGCTGTTTTTT.

This chain joins TRBV29-1 and TRBJ2-1; TRBD1 might be the D (6 bases). Germline loops: CDR1 SQVTM, CDR2 ANQGSEA. The CDR3 covers 17 residues. V was shortened by 4 bases and J by 0 bases, with 19 bases between the two germline ends. The CDR3 protein is CSVVGGSDFLSYNEQFF. Here the CDR3 DNA reads TGCAGCGTTGTTGGGGGCTCGGACTTTCTCTCCTACAATGAGCAGTTCTTC.

V usage is TRBV9 and J usage is TRBJ1-1; D possibly corresponds to TRBD1 (6 bases). The CDR3 is made up of 15 amino acids. Trimming removed 3 bases from V and 5 bases from J, with 17 bases in between. Germline V gene lookup returns CDR1 SGDLS and CDR2 YYNGEE. The CDR3 DNA reads as TGTGCCAGCAGCGCCCCTTGGGGGGCGCAAACTGAAGCTTTCTTT. Translation: CASSAPWGAQTEAFF. The full variable domain, rest sourced from reference TRBV9 and TRBJ1-1, is DSGVTQTPKHLITATGQRVTLRCSPRSGDLSVYWYQQSLDQGLQFLIQYYNGEERAKGNILERFSAQQFPDLHSELNLSSLELGDSALYFCASSAPWGAQTEAFFGQGTRLTVV.

The chain links TRBV10-2 to TRBJ2-1; D is unresolved. This CDR3 is built from 14 residues. V dropped 8 bases and J dropped 12 bases, with 23 bases sitting between them. Germline CDR1 and CDR2: WSHSY and SAAADI. CDR3 sequence (DNA): TGCGCCAGCGGCGAAACTAATATTCGGAACCGGCAGTTCTTC. Its protein product is CASGETNIRNRQFF.

Only one count was recorded for this clone. The chain couples TRBV11-3 to TRBJ2-5; 7 positions match TRBD1. CDR1 SGHNT and CDR2 YENEEA come from the germline V gene. This CDR3 is built from 14 residues. V was pared by 5 bases and J by 7 bases, with 10 bases of the junction left unmatched. The CDR3 DNA reads as TGTGCCAGCAGCCCCGGGACAGCCGAAGGGACCCAGTACTTC. This gives the protein CASSPGTAEGTQYF.

The chain has TRBV29-1 and TRBJ1-5; D gene unclear. V lost 4 bases, J lost 6 bases, and 10 bases lay in between. Germline V gene lookup returns CDR1 SQVTM and CDR2 ANQGSEA. This CDR3 has 12 residues. CDR3 sequence reads: CSVVVWGQPQHF. In DNA form, the CDR3 reads TGCAGCGTTGTCGTATGGGGTCAGCCCCAGCATTTT.

The rearrangement joins TRBV7-2 to TRBJ1-6; 8 bases map to TRBD1. V trimming: 2 bases; J trimming: 9 bases; junction bases outside the gene matches: 6. The CDR3 spans 15 residues. Germline CDR1 and CDR2: SGHTA and FQGNSA. CDR3 protein: CASSLMAGGVSPLHF. Written as DNA, the CDR3 is TGTGCCAGCAGCTTAATGGCAGGGGGCGTTTCACCCCTCCACTTT.

This sequence joins TRBV29-1 and TRBJ2-7; 10 positions agree with TRBD1. This CDR3 has 13 amino acids. Germline CDR1 and CDR2: SQVTM and ANQGSEA. J lost 7 bases, V lost 5 bases, and 8 bases had no gene match. CDR3 in DNA: TGCAGCGTTATACGACAGGGGGCGGGAGAGCAGTACTTC. Amino acids: CSVIRQGAGEQYF.

The chain couples TRBV5-6 to TRBJ2-5; D may be TRBD1 (6 bases). Germline V lookup: CDR1 SGHDT, CDR2 YYEEEE. V gave up 3 bases and J gave up 5 bases, with 14 bases separating them. CDR3 size: 14 residues. CDR3 loop: CASSSRTALETQYF. The CDR3 region has the DNA TGTGCCAGCAGCTCTAGGACAGCCTTGGAGACCCAGTACTTC.

The rearrangement uses TRBV6-1 and TRBJ1-2, with 7 bases aligning to TRBD1. The CDR3 contains 13 residues. Trimming cost V 4 bases and J 3 bases; bases outside gene matches: 2. Looked up from germline, CDR1 is MNHNS and CDR2 is SASEGT. DNA for the CDR3: TGTGCCAGCAGTGTAGGACAGGACTATGGCTACACCTTC. Protein: CASSVGQDYGYTF.

With respect to this clone: A read error may account for a junction end that differs from germline. J is TRBJ1-3 and V is TRBV7-2; TRBD1 is a possible D gene (6 bases). CDR1 and CDR2 (germline): SGHTA, FQGNSA. This CDR3 has 17 residues. This CDR3 is CASSFSGGVRGGITIYF. Written as DNA, the CDR3 is TGTGCCAGCAGCTTTAGCGGGGGAGTGAGAGGGGGAATCACCATATATTTT.

This clone appeared once. CDR3 sequence (DNA): TGTGCCAGCAGCCCCAGGACAGGGGTGGAAGAGCAGTACTTC. This sequence encodes CASSPRTGVEEQYF. This chain connects TRBV7-2 to TRBJ2-7, with 9 bases fitting TRBD1. V shed 5 bases and J 7 bases; nucleotides not matched to a gene: 9. Germline V gene sequence: CDR1 SGHTA, CDR2 FQGNSA. The length of the CDR3 is 14 residues.

The V call is TRBV28, the J call TRBJ2-1, with a weak D call TRBD2 (6 bases). The CDR3 runs 14 residues. The germline V gene encodes CDR1 MDHEN and CDR2 SYDVKM. V was trimmed by 5 bases and J by 7 bases, leaving 15 bases between them. CDR3 coding DNA: TGTGCCAGCAGTCGCGCGGGGCCCAGGAATGAGCAGTTCTTC. Protein: CASSRAGPRNEQFF.

V is TRBV7-2 and J is TRBJ2-7; possibly TRBD2 for D (5 bases). Germline V gives CDR1 SGHTA, CDR2 FQGNSA. CDR3 length: 11 amino acids. Written as DNA, the CDR3 is TGTGCTTTAGGGAGCGAATACGAGCAGTACTTC. The encoded protein is CALGSEYEQYF.

This chain connects TRBV9 to TRBJ1-2; D uncertain. Germline-derived CDR1 and CDR2 are SGDLS and YYNGEE. V shed 0 bases and J shed 0 bases, with 6 bases lying between them. This CDR3 is 14 amino acids long. The DNA for the CDR3 is TGTGCCAGCAGCGTAGGTGGAGCTAACTATGGCTACACCTTC. It is translated as CASSVGGANYGYTF.

Comment on this clone: The same CDR3 also results from other DNA sequences found in this sample. This CDR3 reads CASSERLAGLAKNIQYF. The CDR3 region has the DNA TGTGCCAGCAGTGAGAGACTAGCGGGACTAGCCAAAAACATTCAGTACTTC. The chain combines TRBV6-1 with TRBJ2-4; TRBD2 agrees at 11 bases. V lost 3 bases, J lost 0 bases, and 4 bases stayed unmatched. CDR1 MNHNS and CDR2 SASEGT come from the germline V gene. The CDR3 runs to 17 residues.

This clone appeared once. The chain links TRBV7-2 to TRBJ1-1; TRBD1 agrees at 7 bases. The CDR3 has 13 residues. V shed 5 bases, J shed 2 bases, and the junction held 2 bases outside the gene matches. In germline, CDR1 is SGHTA, CDR2 FQGNSA. The CDR3 loop reads CASSRQGNTEAFF. CDR3 nucleotide sequence: TGTGCCAGCAGCAGACAGGGTAACACTGAAGCTTTCTTT.

The gene calls are TRBV28 and TRBJ1-5; TRBD1 matches at 9 bases. There are 15 residues in the CDR3. Trimming cost V 3 bases and J 5 bases; bases outside gene matches: 5. Germline assignment: CDR1 MDHEN and CDR2 SYDVKM. Written as DNA, the CDR3 is TGTGCCAGCAGTTTCCCCGGGACAGGGCATCAGCCCCAGCATTTT. Protein: CASSFPGTGHQPQHF.

The chain is built from TRBV4-3 and TRBJ2-6; D possibly uses TRBD1 or TRBD2 (5 bases each). V was shortened by 5 bases and J by 0 bases, with 14 bases between the two germline ends. The CDR3 covers 17 residues. CDR1 and CDR2 from the germline V gene are LGHNA and YSLEER. The CDR3 bases are TGCGCCAGCAGCTTACAGGACTCTAGCTCTGGGGCCAACGTCCTGACTTTC. It specifies CASSLQDSSSGANVLTF.

This sequence joins TRBV4-1 and TRBJ2-5, with TRBD1 identical over 9 bases. The CDR3 extends over 16 amino acids. The V gene's germline CDR1 is MGHRA and CDR2 YSYEKL. V gave up 1 base and J gave up 4 bases; unmatched junction bases: 7. The CDR3 loop is CASSQGPGTGRETQYF. The DNA for the CDR3 is TGCGCCAGCAGCCAAGGCCCCGGGACAGGGAGAGAGACCCAGTACTTC.

This rearrangement joins TRBV7-2 to TRBJ2-5; TRBD2 matches at 8 bases. CDR3 length: 13 amino acids. J was trimmed by 9 bases and V by 5 bases; bases with no gene match: 8. Germline lookup yields CDR1 SGHTA and CDR2 FQGNSA. The CDR3 DNA reads TGTGCCAGCAGCCCGGGAGGGGCTGGGGCCCAGTACTTC. Translated, it gives CASSPGGAGAQYF.

This clone has a single count. The chain joins TRBV28 to TRBJ1-2, with a tentative D call TRBD1 (6 bases). Between the trimmed V and J ends, which lost 4 bases and 10 bases, there was a span of 13 bases. The CDR3 runs to 12 residues. From germline, CDR1 is MDHEN and CDR2 SYDVKM. The CDR3 DNA reads TGTGCCAGCAGTTCCGGACAGATGCCCTACACCTTC. This gives the protein CASSSGQMPYTF.

J is TRBJ2-2 and V is TRBV11-2; TRBD1 aligns across 8 bases. Germline trimming cut 5 bases from V and 0 bases from J; bases unmatched to any gene: 5. The CDR3 is made up of 16 amino acids. CDR1 SGHAT and CDR2 FQNNGV come from the germline V gene. CDR3 coding DNA: TGTGCCAGCAGCCCCTGGACAGGGTCGAACACCGGGGAGCTGTTTTTT. Translated, it gives CASSPWTGSNTGELFF.

The rearrangement joins TRBV10-3 to TRBJ2-7, with D possibly being TRBD2 (6 bases). Germline loops: CDR1 ENHRY, CDR2 SYGVKD. Trimming stripped 4 bases from V and 6 bases from J, with 16 bases between. The CDR3 length is 14 residues. CDR3 in amino acids: CAISGGGGAREQYF. The DNA of the CDR3 is TGTGCCATCAGTGGAGGCGGCGGGGCCCGCGAGCAGTACTTC.

The rearrangement links TRBV5-1 to TRBJ1-2; 7 bases align to TRBD1. This CDR3 has 15 residues. Trimming cost V 0 bases and J 1 base; bases outside gene matches: 3. The V gene's germline CDR1 is SGHRS and CDR2 YFSETQ. CDR3 protein: CASSLDRDSNYGYTF. The CDR3 DNA sequence: TGCGCCAGCAGCTTGGACCGGGACAGTAACTATGGCTACACCTTC.

The chain links TRBV19 to TRBJ1-3, with D perhaps matching TRBD1 (5 bases). Germline CDR1 reads LNHDA; CDR2 reads SQIVND (reference sequence). V shed 10 bases and J shed 4 bases, with 23 bases lying between them. This CDR3 has 16 residues. This CDR3 reads CATKASGEGSGNTIYF. The CDR3 region has the DNA TGTGCCACTAAAGCTTCGGGGGAGGGCTCCGGAAACACCATATATTTT.

The rearrangement uses TRBV9 and TRBJ2-1, with D tentatively TRBD2 (5 bases). With 3 bases removed from V and 6 bases from J, the gap between germline ends came to 16 bases. In germline, CDR1 is SGDLS, CDR2 YYNGEE. This CDR3 spans 15 amino acids. CDR3 protein: CASSGRDTRPNEQFF. Here the CDR3 DNA reads TGTGCCAGCAGCGGCCGGGATACAAGGCCCAATGAGCAGTTCTTC.

The V gene is TRBV5-4, the J gene TRBJ2-3; weak D call: TRBD1 (6 bases). Between the trimmed V and J ends, which lost 1 base and 8 bases, there was a span of 14 bases. Germline V gene data show CDR1 as SGHNT and CDR2 as YYREEE (reference sequence). The CDR3 spans 14 residues. The CDR3, as DNA: TGTGCCAGCAGCTTGCCCCGCGGACAGACTACGCAGTATTTT. Its translation is CASSLPRGQTTQYF.